This T cell receptor beta chain was sequenced in a study of cytomegalovirus exposure and HLA in healthy donors. The PCR ran on 60 Vbeta and 13 Jbeta primers. The protocol was immunoSEQ multiplex PCR, while the TCRdb copy is restricted to in-frame clones and leaves out a portion. The table includes roughly 50,000 clones, roughly 77% detected once. V shed 3 bases and J shed 0 bases, with 20 bases lying between them. CDR1 and CDR2 (germline): PRHDT, FYEKMQ (reference sequence). This CDR3 comprises 18 residues. The chain is built from TRBV13 and TRBJ1-1, with D tentatively TRBD1 (5 bases). The sequence was collected from a man aged 25 to 40 in good health and CMV-seropositive. The sample taken for sequencing was PBMCs. The chain's CDR3 is CASSLIREIVRMNTEAFF. CDR3 DNA: TGTGCCAGCAGCTTGATCAGGGAAATTGTTAGGATGAACACTGAAGCTTTCTTT.